This T cell receptor (beta chain) was documented in a study of T cells in Graves' hyperthyroidism and ophthalmopathy. TCR beta CDR3 regions were amplified from RNA. HTBI primers were used for first-round RT-PCR of the TCR CDR3. One entry per CDR3 protein, called by TCRdb with MiXCR from the multiplex PCR reads. The sample contains about 640,000 distinct CDR3 sequences, under 25% of which appear only once. Overall study findings and caveats: Prediction of ophthalmopathy progression came a median around 7.1 months pre-onset.

Ophthalmopathy in the patients scored at least 3 on Clinical Activity Score and at least 4 on NOSPECS grade, lasting under 3 months. On this clonotype: As yet, its antigen is unknown. This sequence may be a read error, since a much larger clone differs from it by one base.

This CDR3 spans 22 amino acids. Germline-derived CDR1 and CDR2 are MNHEY and SVGAGI. J was trimmed by 4 bases and V by 0 bases; bases with no gene match: 25. The receptor was isolated from a man aged 30 to 39 with Graves' ophthalmopathy. The chain recombines TRBV6-5 with TRBJ2-7; TRBD1 matches at 9 bases. Sequencing was performed on blood. This CDR3 is CASSYSVPGQGKIWPVGYEQYF. In DNA, the CDR3 is TGTGCCAGCAGTTACTCTGTGCCGGGACAGGGAAAGATTTGGCCTGTGGGATACGAGCAGTACTTC.